These 8 T cell receptor beta chains came from one sample sequenced in a study of blood T cell repertoires in COVID-19. Some clones are missing from TCRdb's copy, which holds only in-frame ones; the method was immunoSEQ multiplex PCR. There are about 230,000 clones in the sample; roughly 88% occur only once, and 3.7% lies in the top ten. Sequencing used PBMCs or T cells enriched from blood (not recorded which). These receptors were collected from a woman aged 25 to 39 who had been exposed to COVID-19.

DNA of the CDR3: TGTGCCAGCAGTGTGGAGGAAACCGGGGAGCTGTTTTTT. Protein: CASSVEETGELFF. This chain joins TRBV2 and TRBJ2-2; D perhaps matches TRBD2 (5 bases). This CDR3 contains 13 residues. The V gene lost 4 bases and the J gene lost 5 bases, with 8 bases spanning the gap. From germline, CDR1 is SNHLY and CDR2 FYNNEI. Supplemented by reference TRBV2 and TRBJ2-2, the full variable domain reads EPEVTQTPSHQVTQMGQEVILRCVPISNHLYFYWYRQILGQKVEFLVSFYNNEISEKSEIFDDQFSVERPDGSNFTLKIRSTKLEDSAMYFCASSVEETGELFFGEGSRLTVL.

Only one count was recorded for this clone. This chain joins TRBV5-4 and TRBJ2-7; 9 bases align to TRBD2. The CDR3 is 16 residues long. The V segment lost 4 bases and the J segment 0 bases; nucleotides outside the gene matches: 8. Germline V lookup: CDR1 SGHNT, CDR2 YYREEE (reference sequence). The CDR3 DNA reads TGTGCCAGCAGCCCCGGGACTAGCAAAAGCTCCTACGAGCAGTACTTC. It specifies CASSPGTSKSSYEQYF.

The chain uses TRBV4-1 and TRBJ2-3, with 9 bases aligning to TRBD2. Germline lookup yields CDR1 MGHRA and CDR2 YSYEKL. The length of the CDR3 is 17 residues. With V trimmed by 1 base and J by 0 bases, 5 bases remained unmatched. CDR3 in DNA: TGCGCCAGCAGCCAAGGCAGACTAGCGGTGAGCACAGATACGCAGTATTTT. Residues: CASSQGRLAVSTDTQYF.

This chain joins TRBV21-1 and TRBJ1-1; the table's D gene call, TRBD1, was not cross checked with the DNA. TRBV21-1 is designated a pseudogene. This CDR3 region has 16 residues. The CDR3 DNA follows: TGTGCCAGCAGCAAACCGGGACAGGGGAGGGTCACTGAAGCTTTCTTT. Translating it yields CASSKPGQGRVTEAFF.

This clone was seen only a few times. The J gene is TRBJ1-6, the V gene TRBV28; TRBD1 matches at 7 bases. Trimming at V came to 2 bases and at J to 7 bases, leaving 2 bases not matched to a gene. Germline CDR1 and CDR2: MDHEN and SYDVKM. The CDR3 length is 14 residues. CDR3 sequence: CASSLRGQNSPLHF. In DNA, the CDR3 is TGTGCCAGCAGTTTAAGGGGGCAAAATTCACCCCTCCACTTT.

This clone has a single count. J is TRBJ1-2 and V is TRBV6-5; possible D gene TRBD1, 6 bases. Germline V gene data show CDR1 as MNHEY and CDR2 as SVGAGI. With 5 bases removed from V and 3 bases from J, the gap between germline ends came to 13 bases. The CDR3 has 14 residues. CDR3 sequence (DNA): TGTGCCAGCAGTCCCTTCCAGGGGCACTATGGCTACACCTTC. Translation gives CASSPFQGHYGYTF.

The rearrangement uses TRBV2 and TRBJ2-3; 15 bases map to TRBD2. The CDR3 loop spans 20 amino acids. Germline CDR1 and CDR2: SNHLY and FYNNEI. V was clipped by 2 bases and J by 0 bases; unmatched bases: 9. CDR3 sequence: CASSERTSGRADASTDTQYF. In nucleotides, the CDR3 is TGTGCCAGCAGTGAAAGGACTAGCGGGAGGGCCGACGCCAGCACAGATACGCAGTATTTT.

This sequence joins TRBV12-2 and TRBJ2-7; the table names TRBD1, a call not compared with the DNA. TRBV12-2 is labeled a pseudogene. The CDR3 is 20 residues long. CDR3 sequence (DNA): TGTGCAAGTCGCTTAGCTTGGACAGGGGCCATACTTCCTCTTTCCTACGAGCAGTACTTC. It encodes CASRLAWTGAILPLSYEQYF.